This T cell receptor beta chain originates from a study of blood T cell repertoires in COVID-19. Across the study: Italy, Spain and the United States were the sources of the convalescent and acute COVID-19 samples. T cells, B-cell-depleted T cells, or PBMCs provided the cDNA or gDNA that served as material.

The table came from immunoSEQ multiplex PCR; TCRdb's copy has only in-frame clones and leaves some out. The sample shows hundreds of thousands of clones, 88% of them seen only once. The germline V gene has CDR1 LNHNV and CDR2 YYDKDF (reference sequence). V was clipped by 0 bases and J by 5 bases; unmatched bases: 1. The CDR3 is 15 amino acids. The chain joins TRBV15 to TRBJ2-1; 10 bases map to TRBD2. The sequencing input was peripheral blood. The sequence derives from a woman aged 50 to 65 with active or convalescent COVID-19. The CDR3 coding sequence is TGTGCCACCAGCAGAGATCTAGCGGGGGACAATGAGCAGTTCTTC. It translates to CATSRDLAGDNEQFF.